This entry concerns a single T cell receptor beta chain. The antigen is not known. The sample comes from a study of T cell responses to AZD1222 COVID-19 vaccine. General observations from the study: Baseline seropositivity characterized only six AZD1222 recipients. Samples come after the peak T cell response, not at day 14. Spike-specific TCR depth and breadth grew after two AZD1222 doses.

Germline CDR1 and CDR2: SEHNR and FQNEAQ (reference sequence). V lost 5 bases, J lost 2 bases, and 15 bases lay in between. There are 16 residues in the CDR3. Data came from immunoSEQ multiplex PCR; TCRdb stores just in-frame clones and leaves some out. This table holds approximately 140,000 clones, roughly 90% found once. The V gene is TRBV7-9, the J gene TRBJ2-2, with unresolved D. The sample here was peripheral blood, taken on day 0 of AZD1222 vaccination. This clonotype was sampled from an adult in good health. The chain's CDR3 is CASSPISRRNTGELFF. Here the CDR3 DNA reads TGTGCCAGCAGCCCGATATCTAGGAGAAACACCGGGGAGCTGTTTTTT.